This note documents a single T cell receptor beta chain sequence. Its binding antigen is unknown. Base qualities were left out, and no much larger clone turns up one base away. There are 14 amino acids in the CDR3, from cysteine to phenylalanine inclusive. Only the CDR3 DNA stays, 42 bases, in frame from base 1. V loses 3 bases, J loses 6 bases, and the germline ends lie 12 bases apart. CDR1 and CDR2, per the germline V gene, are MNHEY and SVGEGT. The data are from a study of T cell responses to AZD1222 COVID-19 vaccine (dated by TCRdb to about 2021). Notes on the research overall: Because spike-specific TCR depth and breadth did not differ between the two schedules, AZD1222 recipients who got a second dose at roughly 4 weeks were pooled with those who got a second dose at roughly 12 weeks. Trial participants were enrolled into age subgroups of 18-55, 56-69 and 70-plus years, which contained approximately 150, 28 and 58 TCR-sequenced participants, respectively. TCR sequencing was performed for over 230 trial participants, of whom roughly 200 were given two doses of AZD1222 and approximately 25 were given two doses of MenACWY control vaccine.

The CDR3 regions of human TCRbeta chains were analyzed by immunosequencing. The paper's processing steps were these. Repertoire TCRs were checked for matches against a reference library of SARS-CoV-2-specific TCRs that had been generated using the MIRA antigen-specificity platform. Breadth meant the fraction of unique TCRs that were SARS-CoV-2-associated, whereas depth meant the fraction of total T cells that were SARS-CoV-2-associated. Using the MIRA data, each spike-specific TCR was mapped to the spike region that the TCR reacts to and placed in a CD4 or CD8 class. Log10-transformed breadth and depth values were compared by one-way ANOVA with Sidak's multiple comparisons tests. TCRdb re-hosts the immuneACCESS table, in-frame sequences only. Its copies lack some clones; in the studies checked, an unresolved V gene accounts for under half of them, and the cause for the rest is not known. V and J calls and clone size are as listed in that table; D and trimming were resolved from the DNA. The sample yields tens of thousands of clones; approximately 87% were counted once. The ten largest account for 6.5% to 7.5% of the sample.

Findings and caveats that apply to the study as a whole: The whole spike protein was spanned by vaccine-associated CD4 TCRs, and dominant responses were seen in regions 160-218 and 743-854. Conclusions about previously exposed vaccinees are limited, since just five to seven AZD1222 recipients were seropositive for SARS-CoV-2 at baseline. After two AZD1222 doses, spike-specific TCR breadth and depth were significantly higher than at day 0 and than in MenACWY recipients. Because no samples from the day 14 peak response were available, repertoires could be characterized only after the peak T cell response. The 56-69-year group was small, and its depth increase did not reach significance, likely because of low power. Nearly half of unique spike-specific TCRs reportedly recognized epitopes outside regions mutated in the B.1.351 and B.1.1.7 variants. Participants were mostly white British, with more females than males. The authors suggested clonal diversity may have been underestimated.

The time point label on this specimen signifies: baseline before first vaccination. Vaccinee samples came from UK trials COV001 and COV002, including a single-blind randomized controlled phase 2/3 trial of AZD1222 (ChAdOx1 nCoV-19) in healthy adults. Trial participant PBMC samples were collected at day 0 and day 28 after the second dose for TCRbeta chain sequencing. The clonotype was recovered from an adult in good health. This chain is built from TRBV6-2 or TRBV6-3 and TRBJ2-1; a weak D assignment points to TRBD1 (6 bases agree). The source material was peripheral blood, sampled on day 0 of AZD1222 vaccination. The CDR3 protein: CASSYKGESNEQFF. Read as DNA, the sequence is TGTGCCAGCAGTTATAAGGGGGAGAGCAATGAGCAGTTCTTC.